A single sample is the source of the 17 T cell receptor beta chains below, sequenced in a study of CD8+CD57+ T cells in acquired aplastic anemia. Investigators profiled TCR beta VDJ and CDR3 from genomic DNA template. TCRdb processed the reads anew with MiXCR; each CDR3 protein has one entry. Here the sample spans roughly 200,000 distinct CDR3 sequences, approximately 60% being singletons. Before being chosen for sequencing, patients had shown CD8+CD57+ cell expansion by flow cytometry. The sequencing input was sorted CD4+, CD8+, or CD8+CD57+ T cells (not recorded which) from PBMCs. These receptor sequences come from a human donor with aplastic anemia.

J is TRBJ2-3 and V is TRBV20-1; 10 nucleotides align to TRBD2. The CDR3 spans 13 residues. J lost 6 bases, V lost 4 bases, and 4 bases had no gene match. Germline CDR1 and CDR2: DFQATT and SNEGSKA (reference sequence). The CDR3 sequence: CSAISGRWDTQYF. Written as DNA, the CDR3 is TGCAGTGCTATTAGCGGGAGGTGGGATACGCAGTATTTT.

In this sample, this clonotype turned up once. V gene TRBV19 combines with J gene TRBJ2-6, with D tentatively TRBD2 (6 bases). Germline V gene lookup returns CDR1 LNHDA and CDR2 SQIVND (reference sequence). The V gene lost 10 bases and the J gene lost 1 base, with 23 bases spanning the gap. There are 18 residues in the CDR3. The CDR3 DNA sequence: TGTGCCACTACAACGGGGGTTTCCGGCGGATCTGGGGCCAACGTCCTGACTTTC. It specifies CATTTGVSGGSGANVLTF.

The chain carries TRBV20-1 and TRBJ2-5; D is uncertain. The CDR3 loop spans 10 amino acids. Trimming shortened V by 5 bases and J by 3 bases, and 4 bases separated the two germline ends. Germline assignment: CDR1 DFQATT and CDR2 SNEGSKA (reference sequence). The CDR3 bases are TGCAGTGCTTTGAAAGAGACCCAGTACTTC. Its protein is CSALKETQYF.

Of note for this clonotype: At one end, the junction sequence differs from germline, possibly due to a read error. The J gene is TRBJ1-2, the V gene TRBV2, with a tentative D call TRBD1 (6 bases). Germline V CDR1 and CDR2: SNHLY, FYNNEI. This CDR3 comprises 8 residues. The CDR3 nucleotides are TGTGCCAGGGGGGCAGCCTCCTTC. Amino acid sequence: CARGAASF.

The CDR3 is CASNLQGLPYEQYF. For the CDR3, the DNA is TGTGCCAGCAACCTACAGGGTTTACCCTACGAGCAGTACTTC. V usage is TRBV12-3 or TRBV12-4 and J usage is TRBJ2-7; possible D gene TRBD1, 6 bases. V lost 7 bases and J lost 2, with 15 bases in between. The CDR3 sequence is 14 residues long.

This chain connects TRBV2 to TRBJ1-5, with unresolved D. The length of the CDR3 is 12 residues. Germline CDR1 SNHLY, CDR2 FYNNEI. V was clipped by 7 bases and J by 2 bases, with 6 bases between them. The CDR3: CASNWGNQPQHF. The CDR3, as DNA: TGTGCCAGCAACTGGGGCAATCAGCCCCAGCATTTT.

V and J are TRBV2 and TRBJ2-7; a weak D match, TRBD2 (5 bases). Trimming stripped 3 bases from V and 9 bases from J, with 15 bases between. Germline assignment: CDR1 SNHLY and CDR2 FYNNEI. This CDR3 is 13 amino acids long. The CDR3 coding sequence is TGTGCCAGCAGTGATGCCGGGGTAGGAGGGCAGTACTTC. Translating it yields CASSDAGVGGQYF.

As DNA, the CDR3 is TGTGCCAGTAGTATCACTGGGGGGGGTTCACCCCTCCACTTT. The encoded protein is CASSITGGGSPLHF. The genes are TRBV19 and TRBJ1-6, with D possibly TRBD1 on 5 matching bases. CDR1 is LNHDA, CDR2 SQIVND, per germline (reference sequence). The length of the CDR3 is 14 residues. Deletions cut 3 bases from V and 9 bases from J, with 12 bases between.

This clonotype was observed at least ten times. The chain couples TRBV5-6 to TRBJ1-1; D remains ambiguous. The CDR3 has 13 amino acids. Trimming pared 4 bases from V and 1 base from J, leaving 8 bases between. In germline, CDR1 is SGHDT, CDR2 YYEEEE. The CDR3 nucleotides read TGTGCCAGCAGCCAAGGGTGGAACACTGAAGCTTTCTTT. Protein: CASSQGWNTEAFF.

This clonotype was detected ten times or more. The rearrangement links TRBV7-9 to TRBJ2-7, with 8 positions matching TRBD1. Germline CDR1 reads SEHNR; CDR2 reads FQNEAQ (reference sequence). The CDR3 consists of 14 residues. The J segment lost 6 bases and the V segment lost 3 bases, leaving 7 bases of the junction unmatched. CDR3 DNA sequence: TGTGCCAGCAGCTTGACGGGACAGGCAACCGAGCAGTACTTC. It yields the protein CASSLTGQATEQYF.

The chain recombines TRBV5-1 with TRBJ2-7, with 8 bases lining up with TRBD2. This CDR3 is 15 amino acids long. The J segment lost 3 bases and the V segment lost 4 bases, leaving 9 bases of the junction unmatched. Germline CDR1 reads SGHRS; CDR2 reads YFSETQ. The CDR3 DNA is TGCGCCAGCAGCCTCATAACTAGCGGAGGCTACGAGCAGTACTTC. It yields the protein CASSLITSGGYEQYF.

This clonotype was observed a handful of times. This chain uses TRBV6-5 with TRBJ2-7, with D perhaps given as TRBD1 or TRBD2 (5 bases each). The CDR3 length is 12 residues. Trimming pared 10 bases from V and 3 bases from J, leaving 13 bases between. Germline V gene lookup returns CDR1 MNHEY and CDR2 SVGAGI. CDR3 DNA: TGTGCCACCCGGGACCGCCTCTACGAGCAGTACTTC. This encodes CATRDRLYEQYF.

This clonotype has at least ten counts. This chain links TRBV19 with TRBJ2-1; a weak D match, TRBD2 (5 bases). Germline CDR1 and CDR2: LNHDA and SQIVND (reference sequence). V lost 3 bases and J 8 bases, leaving 11 bases between the germline ends. The CDR3 totals 13 residues. CDR3 in amino acids: CASSIVTGYEQFF. The CDR3 DNA is TGTGCCAGTAGTATTGTTACGGGGTATGAGCAGTTCTTC.

V gene TRBV3-1 combines with J gene TRBJ2-2; D is perhaps TRBD1 (6 bases). Germline CDR1 reads LGHDT; CDR2 reads YNNKEL (reference sequence). Trimming took off 1 base at V and 4 bases at J, with 10 bases between the two ends. This CDR3 has 15 amino acids. The CDR3 loop is CASSQGQEGTGELFF. The CDR3 DNA reads TGTGCCAGCAGCCAAGGACAGGAAGGCACCGGGGAGCTGTTTTTT.

In its sample, this clonotype was seen once. The J gene is TRBJ1-4, the V gene TRBV2; the match to TRBD1 covers 7 bases. Trimming took 4 bases from V and 3 from J; bases not matched to a gene: 5. CDR3 length: 15 residues. Germline V gene sequence: CDR1 SNHLY, CDR2 FYNNEI. CDR3 sequence (DNA): TGTGCCAGCAGTGGTGACAGGGTCCCTAATGAAAAACTGTTTTTT. This sequence encodes CASSGDRVPNEKLFF. The full variable domain, in which reference TRBV2 and TRBJ1-4 provide the parts outside the CDR3, is EPEVTQTPSHQVTQMGQEVILRCVPISNHLYFYWYRQILGQKVEFLVSFYNNEISEKSEIFDDQFSVERPDGSNFTLKIRSTKLEDSAMYFCASSGDRVPNEKLFFGSGTQLSVL.

The chain carries TRBV29-1 and TRBJ1-2, with 9 bases that match TRBD1. The CDR3 consists of 13 residues. V lost 6 bases and J lost 3; bases outside the gene matches: 5. Germline loops: CDR1 SQVTM, CDR2 ANQGSEA. CDR3 protein: CSVETGGDYGYTF. CDR3 DNA: TGCAGCGTCGAGACAGGGGGGGACTATGGCTACACCTTC.

This clonotype appeared a few times. The chain combines TRBV28 with TRBJ2-1, with 10 bases that match TRBD1. Trimming took 8 bases from V and 2 from J; bases not matched to a gene: 0. The length of the CDR3 is 13 residues. CDR1 MDHEN and CDR2 SYDVKM come from the germline V gene. CDR3 in DNA: TGTGCCAGCGGGACAGGGGCCTACAATGAGCAGTTCTTC. This encodes CASGTGAYNEQFF.